This TCR beta chain is from a study of T-cell memory formation after mild COVID-19. Across the whole study: Clusters were largely donor specific.

Using constant-segment primers, 5'RACE produced TCR alpha and TCR beta cDNA libraries carrying sample barcodes and UMIs. Each CDR3 protein gets one entry after TCRdb re-called the 5' RACE reads with MiXCR. The repertoire holds about 410,000 distinct CDR3 sequences, more than 15% seen once, with 20% to 25% in the top ten. Points from the study as a whole: The authors left the SARS-CoV-2 specificity of second-wave clones peaking on day 37 unconfirmed. Cross-reactive memory appears to have joined, as suggested by some responding clones showing up in pre-infection memory.

On this clonotype itself: Its cognate antigen is unknown.

V lost 6 bases and J lost 6, with 20 bases in between. The CDR3 runs 15 residues. CDR1 is MNHNS and CDR2 is SASEGT in the germline V gene. This receptor was identified in a man aged 18-30 years who had mild COVID-19 (a few samples of this study predate the infection). Cell type and time point are not known. V usage is TRBV6-1 and J usage is TRBJ1-2, with D possibly being TRBD1 (6 bases). Material for sequencing was PBMCs or a T cell subset sorted from them (not recorded which). The CDR3 is CASSRPKGGIDGYTF. As DNA, the CDR3 is TGTGCCAGCAGCCGACCCAAGGGGGGTATTGATGGCTACACCTTC.